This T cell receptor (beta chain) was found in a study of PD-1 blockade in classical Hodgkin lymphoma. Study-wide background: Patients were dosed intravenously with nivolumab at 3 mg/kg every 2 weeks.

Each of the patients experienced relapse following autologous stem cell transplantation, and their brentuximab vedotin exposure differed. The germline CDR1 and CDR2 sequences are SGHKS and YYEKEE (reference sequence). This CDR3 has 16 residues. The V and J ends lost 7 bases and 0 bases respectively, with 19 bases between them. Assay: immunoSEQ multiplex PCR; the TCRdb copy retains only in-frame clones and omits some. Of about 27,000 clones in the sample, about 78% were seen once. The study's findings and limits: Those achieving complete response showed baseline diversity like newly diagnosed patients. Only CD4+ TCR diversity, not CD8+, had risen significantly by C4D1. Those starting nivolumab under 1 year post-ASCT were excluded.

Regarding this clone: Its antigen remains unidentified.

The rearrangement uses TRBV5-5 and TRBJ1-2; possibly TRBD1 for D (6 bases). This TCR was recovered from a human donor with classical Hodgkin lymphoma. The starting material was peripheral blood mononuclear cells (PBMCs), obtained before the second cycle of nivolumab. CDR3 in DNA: TGTGCCAGCCGATCGGGGGGCCGATCAACTAACTATGGCTACACCTTC. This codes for CASRSGGRSTNYGYTF.